What follows describes a single TCR beta chain. The antigen remains undetermined. PCR was performed using 60 Vbeta and 13 Jbeta primers. TCRdb keeps only in-frame clones here, not all; method: immunoSEQ multiplex PCR. The sample records 130,000 or so clones, about 70% being singletons. This record belongs to a study of cytomegalovirus exposure and HLA in healthy donors. Findings of the study overall: CMV serostatus alone was available as immune exposure information.

Per the germline V gene, CDR1 is SGHRS and CDR2 is YFSETQ. The CDR3 covers 15 residues. Trimming cost V 0 bases and J 4 bases, with 11 bases left between them. Sequencing was performed on PBMCs. The TCR comes from a woman aged 40 to 49 in good health and CMV-seropositive. J is TRBJ2-1 and V is TRBV5-1; a weak D match, TRBD1 (6 bases). The CDR3 sequence is CASSLGDTTYNEQFF. DNA for the CDR3: TGCGCCAGCAGCTTGGGGGACACGACTTACAATGAGCAGTTCTTC.